This T cell receptor beta chain was documented in a study of cytomegalovirus exposure and HLA in healthy donors. V gave up 4 bases and J gave up 0 bases; unmatched junction bases: 6. The germline CDR1 and CDR2 sequences are SGHNT and YYREEE (reference sequence). The CDR3 has 16 amino acids. Both 60 Vbeta primers and 13 Jbeta primers went into the PCR. Produced via immunoSEQ multiplex PCR; TCRdb's table is partial and in-frame only. The table lists under 300,000 clones, 75% to 90% of them singletons. The sequenced sample was PBMCs. The chain joins TRBV5-4 to TRBJ1-4; 7 nucleotides agree with TRBD1. This clonotype was sampled from a man aged 40-49 years in good health and CMV-seropositive. CDR3 DNA: TGTGCCAGCAGCGCCGGGGACAGAACAACTAATGAAAAACTGTTTTTT. This gives the protein CASSAGDRTTNEKLFF.